Listed here are 27 T cell receptor beta chains from one sample, sequenced in a study of identical twins. In TCRdb, the 5' RACE reads were re-called with MiXCR into one record per CDR3 protein. This table holds about 280,000 distinct CDR3 sequences, 8% to 9% found once. These data also featured in a second study, about yellow fever vaccine responses in identical twins.

Sequenced material: memory (CD45RO+) T cells sorted from blood. These receptors were collected from a woman aged 18-30 years in good health.

The chain has TRBV18 and TRBJ1-4; D call uncertain. Deletions cut 1 base from V and 2 bases from J, with 8 bases between. The CDR3 is 15 residues long. The germline gives CDR1 KGHSH, CDR2 LQKENI. The CDR3 DNA sequence: TGTGCCAGCTCACCACTAACCGATACTAATGAAAAACTGTTTTTT. It specifies CASSPLTDTNEKLFF.

The chain combines TRBV2 with TRBJ2-2; D is ambiguous. CDR1 and CDR2 (germline): SNHLY, FYNNEI. CDR3 length: 16 residues. The V gene lost 6 bases and the J gene lost 2 bases, with 16 bases spanning the gap. This CDR3 is CASRLSRDLNTGELFF. Written as DNA, the CDR3 is TGTGCCAGCAGGTTATCGCGCGACTTAAACACCGGGGAGCTGTTTTTT.

This clonotype was detected many times. This chain joins TRBV20-1 and TRBJ2-2; tentative D call: TRBD2 (6 bases). The ends were cut back, 2 bases at V and 9 bases at J, with 13 bases in the middle. This CDR3 contains 13 residues. Germline V gene sequence: CDR1 DFQATT, CDR2 SNEGSKA (reference sequence). CDR3 nucleotide sequence: TGCAGTGCTAGAATCGGGGGTATCCGGGAGCTGTTTTTT. Protein: CSARIGGIRELFF.

In its sample, this clonotype was seen many times. The chain links TRBV3-1 to TRBJ2-1, with 7 nucleotides matching TRBD1. CDR3 length: 18 amino acids. The junction had 12 bases not matched to a gene; V was cut back by 4 bases and J by 0 bases. CDR1 LGHDT and CDR2 YNNKEL come from the germline V gene (reference sequence). This CDR3 reads CASSPTPSGQDSYNEQFF. The CDR3 DNA follows: TGTGCCAGCAGCCCGACACCATCCGGACAGGACTCCTACAATGAGCAGTTCTTC.

This clonotype has a count of ten or more. CDR3 DNA sequence: TGTGCCAGCAGCCAAGACACAGGGGGCACTGAAGCTTTCTTT. Protein: CASSQDTGGTEAFF. The chain combines TRBV3-1 with TRBJ1-1; 8 bases align to TRBD1. Germline V gene data show CDR1 as LGHDT and CDR2 as YNNKEL (reference sequence). The CDR3 spans 14 residues. V lost 0 bases to trimming and J lost 4 bases; unmatched junction nucleotides: 1.

This rearrangement joins TRBV6-5 to TRBJ1-3; D is ambiguous. Germline V gene data show CDR1 as MNHEY and CDR2 as SVGAGI. The CDR3 sequence is 16 residues long. Trimming pared 0 bases from V and 0 bases from J, leaving 9 bases between. CDR3 in DNA: TGTGCCAGCAGTTACTCAGGGAGAGGCTCTGGAAACACCATATATTTT. Translation gives CASSYSGRGSGNTIYF.

The genes are TRBV9 and TRBJ1-2; D remains ambiguous. Trimming stripped 6 bases from V and 4 bases from J, with 16 bases between. The CDR3 runs 14 residues. Germline CDR1 and CDR2: SGDLS and YYNGEE. Here the CDR3 reads CASTREELLYGYTF. The DNA of the CDR3 is TGTGCCAGCACGCGAGAGGAGCTGCTCTATGGCTACACCTTC.

This clonotype was counted a few times. CDR3 coding DNA: TGTGCCAGCAGCCCAACAGGGACAGGCTCCTACAATGAGCAGTTCTTC. Protein: CASSPTGTGSYNEQFF. This chain connects TRBV3-1 to TRBJ2-1, with 8 nucleotides matching TRBD1. CDR3 length: 16 amino acids. CDR1 is LGHDT, CDR2 YNNKEL, per germline (reference sequence). V dropped 4 bases and J dropped 0; count of bases not matched to a gene: 5.

This sequence joins TRBV9 and TRBJ2-3, with D possibly being TRBD2 (5 bases). The CDR3 is made up of 12 amino acids. CDR1 SGDLS and CDR2 YYNGEE come from the germline V gene. V was cut by 3 bases and J by 5 bases, with 7 bases left in between. In nucleotides, the CDR3 is TGTGCCAGCAGCGCAGGAGGAGATACGCAGTATTTT. Translating it yields CASSAGGDTQYF. Full variable domain (rest looked up from reference TRBV9 and TRBJ2-3): DSGVTQTPKHLITATGQRVTLRCSPRSGDLSVYWYQQSLDQGLQFLIQYYNGEERAKGNILERFSAQQFPDLHSELNLSSLELGDSALYFCASSAGGDTQYFGPGTRLTVL.

This clonotype was counted at least ten times. The V call is TRBV12-3 or TRBV12-4, the J call TRBJ2-5; D is ambiguous. The length of the CDR3 is 14 residues. With 3 bases removed from V and 5 bases from J, the gap between germline ends came to 13 bases. The DNA for the CDR3 is TGTGCCAGCAGTTTTTGGCCCGTGGAGGAGACCCAGTACTTC. It translates to CASSFWPVEETQYF.

The rearrangement uses TRBV9 and TRBJ2-3, with D unresolved. The length of the CDR3 is 16 residues. Per the germline V gene, CDR1 is SGDLS and CDR2 is YYNGEE. The germline V and J ends were trimmed by 0 bases and 1 base, with 12 bases remaining between them. The CDR3 protein is CASSVGIGSGTDTQYF. CDR3 bases: TGTGCCAGCAGCGTAGGAATAGGCTCTGGCACAGATACGCAGTATTTT.

This chain links TRBV6-4 with TRBJ1-4, with 9 bases that match TRBD1. V dropped 4 bases and J dropped 3; count of bases not matched to a gene: 3. Germline lookup yields CDR1 MRHNA and CDR2 SNTAGT. The CDR3 spans 15 residues. The CDR3 nucleotides are TGTGCCAGCAGTGCCGGGACAGGGTCTAATGAAAAACTGTTTTTT. This encodes CASSAGTGSNEKLFF.

This chain joins TRBV11-2 and TRBJ2-3; 13 bases line up with TRBD2. CDR3 length equals 20 residues. Germline V lookup: CDR1 SGHAT, CDR2 FQNNGV. The V segment lost 5 bases and the J segment 2 bases; nucleotides outside the gene matches: 16. CDR3 protein: CASSHQVPGLAGRPTDTQYF. CDR3 in DNA: TGTGCCAGCAGCCATCAAGTCCCGGGACTAGCGGGGAGACCCACAGATACGCAGTATTTT.

This clonotype was detected a few times. The gene calls are TRBV3-1 and TRBJ1-1; D is uncertain. Germline assignment: CDR1 LGHDT and CDR2 YNNKEL (reference sequence). Deletions cut 3 bases from V and 4 bases from J, with 6 bases between. The CDR3 is 12 residues long. CDR3 bases: TGTGCCAGCAGCCAGGCGACCACTGAAGCTTTCTTT. Its protein product is CASSQATTEAFF.

The J gene is TRBJ2-5, the V gene TRBV11-3; 10 bases match TRBD2. Trimming at V came to 6 bases and at J to 4 bases, leaving 5 bases not matched to a gene. The CDR3 loop spans 14 amino acids. Germline assignment: CDR1 SGHNT and CDR2 YENEEA. CDR3 loop: CASSDRTSGETQYF. The CDR3 DNA is TGTGCCAGCAGTGATCGGACTAGCGGAGAGACCCAGTACTTC. Drawing the rest from reference TRBV11-3 and TRBJ2-5, the complete variable domain is EAGVVQSPRYKIIEKKQPVAFWCNPISGHNTLYWYLQNLGQGPELLIRYENEEAVDDSQLPKDRFSAERLKGVDSTLKIQPAELGDSAVYLCASSDRTSGETQYFGPGTRLLVL.

This clonotype was recorded a few times. V is TRBV9 and J is TRBJ1-6; maybe TRBD1 (5 bases). The CDR3 loop spans 16 amino acids. Germline V CDR1 and CDR2: SGDLS, YYNGEE. V gave up 0 bases and J gave up 6 bases, with 13 bases separating them. CDR3 in amino acids: CASSVEMGPGNSPLHF. CDR3 in DNA: TGTGCCAGCAGCGTAGAGATGGGGCCCGGTAATTCACCCCTCCACTTT.

This clonotype has only a few counts. V gene TRBV20-1 combines with J gene TRBJ1-2; maybe TRBD1 (6 bases). The CDR3 spans 13 residues. V was shortened by 3 bases and J by 8 bases, with 16 bases between the two germline ends. Germline CDR1 and CDR2: DFQATT and SNEGSKA (reference sequence). Here the CDR3 reads CSARGVQGIGYTF. CDR3 sequence (DNA): TGCAGTGCTAGGGGGGTACAGGGTATCGGCTACACCTTC.

In this sample, this clonotype turned up many times. The gene calls are TRBV5-1 and TRBJ2-1, with D tentatively TRBD2 (5 bases). CDR3 size: 16 residues. Germline CDR1 is SGHRS and CDR2 is YFSETQ. V was clipped by 0 bases and J by 0 bases, with 10 bases between them. CDR3 amino acids: CASSLGSGSSYNEQFF. CDR3 sequence (DNA): TGCGCCAGCAGCTTGGGGAGCGGAAGCTCCTACAATGAGCAGTTCTTC. Combining the CDR3 with reference TRBV5-1 and TRBJ2-1 gives the whole variable domain KAGVTQTPRYLIKTRGQQVTLSCSPISGHRSVSWYQQTPGQGLQFLFEYFSETQRNKGNFPGRFSGRQFSNSRSEMNVSTLELGDSALYLCASSLGSGSSYNEQFFGPGTRLTVL.

This chain links TRBV20-1 with TRBJ2-7; 9 bases match TRBD2. This CDR3 region has 14 residues. V lost 0 bases and J lost 4; bases outside the gene matches: 4. Germline CDR1 is DFQATT and CDR2 is SNEGSKA (reference sequence). CDR3 loop: CSARDLAGLYEQYF. The CDR3 region has the DNA TGCAGTGCTAGAGACCTAGCGGGGCTTTACGAGCAGTACTTC.

CDR3 residues: CASSSTSGGAPGELFF. DNA of the CDR3: TGTGCCAGCAGCTCCACTAGCGGGGGGGCGCCCGGGGAGCTGTTTTTT. This sequence joins TRBV7-6 and TRBJ2-2, with 13 bases aligning to TRBD2. The V gene's germline CDR1 is SGHVS and CDR2 FNYEAQ. Losses at the gene ends were 4 bases for V and 6 bases for J; bases not matched to a gene: 5. The CDR3 runs to 16 residues.

At least ten counts were recorded for this clonotype. V and J are TRBV7-4 and TRBJ2-7, with D maybe TRBD2 (6 bases). The CDR3 runs 15 residues. Germline values: CDR1 SGHVT, CDR2 SQSDAQ. The V and J ends lost 4 bases and 4 bases respectively, with 17 bases between them. This CDR3 is CASSSPGTLLYEQYF. DNA of the CDR3: TGTGCCAGCAGCTCGCCCGGGACTCTCCTGTACGAGCAGTACTTC.

CDR3: CASSYSFRPDSSYNEQFF. In nucleotides, the CDR3 is TGTGCCAGCAGTTACTCATTCCGGCCAGATAGCTCCTACAATGAGCAGTTCTTC. The rearrangement uses TRBV6-5 and TRBJ2-1, with unresolved D. The V end lost 0 bases, the J end lost 0 bases, and 15 bases lay between the germline ends. This CDR3 spans 18 amino acids. Per germline, CDR1 MNHEY and CDR2 SVGAGI.

This clonotype was seen many times. The gene calls are TRBV20-1 and TRBJ2-7; no firm D call. The CDR3 loop spans 11 amino acids. Per germline, CDR1 DFQATT and CDR2 SNEGSKA (reference sequence). Between the trimmed V and J ends, which lost 3 bases and 3 bases, there was a span of 6 bases. The CDR3 protein is CSASWDYEQYF. The DNA for the CDR3 is TGCAGTGCTAGCTGGGACTACGAGCAGTACTTC.

This clonotype was counted many times. The chain carries TRBV25-1 and TRBJ2-7; TRBD2 matches 13 bases. CDR1 and CDR2 (germline): MGHDK, SYGVNS. This CDR3 has 18 residues. V lost 2 bases to trimming and J lost 3 bases; unmatched junction nucleotides: 10. Written as DNA, the CDR3 is TGTGCCAGCAGTGAAGGACTAGCGGGAGATCGCGGAATCTACGAGCAGTACTTC. This codes for CASSEGLAGDRGIYEQYF.

This clonotype was seen a handful of times. This chain links TRBV12-3 or TRBV12-4 with TRBJ1-2; D perhaps matches TRBD1 (5 bases). The CDR3 loop spans 15 amino acids. Trimming cost V 3 bases and J 7 bases, with 18 bases left between them. Here the CDR3 reads CASSLMKTASIGYTF. CDR3 DNA: TGTGCCAGCAGTTTGATGAAGACAGCATCTATTGGCTACACCTTC.

The chain carries TRBV7-2 and TRBJ2-7; 8 bases line up with TRBD1. CDR3 length: 15 residues. Looked up from germline, CDR1 is SGHTA and CDR2 is FQGNSA. V lost 1 base to trimming and J lost 12 bases; unmatched junction nucleotides: 14. Here the CDR3 reads CASSLGGTGGTYPYF. Written as DNA, the CDR3 is TGTGCCAGCAGCTTAGGCGGGACAGGTGGAACATATCCGTACTTC.

V usage is TRBV5-5 and J usage is TRBJ2-4, with no clear D. The CDR3 covers 14 residues. The V end was cut by 0 bases, the J end by 5 bases, with 9 bases between. CDR1 and CDR2 (germline): SGHKS, YYEKEE (reference sequence). In DNA, the CDR3 is TGTGCCAGCAGCTTGGCAGCCTCGGAAAACATTCAGTACTTC. Translated: CASSLAASENIQYF.